Reported below is one TCR beta chain. What antigen it recognizes has not been identified. At one end, the junction sequence differs from germline, possibly due to a read error. The donors were healthy, HIV-negative adults with no recently reported acute infections or vaccinations. All donors were Caucasian adults living in Nashville, Tennessee, USA. The CD8 memory samples were a combination of magnetically selected CD45RO+ cells and CCR7-negative CD45RA+ effector memory (TemRA) cells. After blood collection by leukapheresis, PBMCs were isolated using Ficoll-Histopaque density gradient centrifugation and then cryopreserved in the vapor phase of liquid nitrogen. Analytical flow cytometry was used to check the purity and quantity of every magnetically sorted T cell population. Each sorted fraction had its genomic DNA isolated and then quantified by UV absorbance on a Nanodrop 2000c. From the cysteine through the phenylalanine, the CDR3 covers 14 amino acids. The entry retains the CDR3 DNA only, 42 bases that are in frame from base 1. CDR1 and CDR2 are drawn from the germline V gene: SNHLY, FYNNEI.

The data belong to a study of shared clonotypes between healthy human individuals (TCRdb year 2020). Turning to the overall study: The cohort comprised two women and three men aged 18 to 49 years. For each donor, CD4 naive and CD4 memory were each run on three plates, CD8 naive on two plates, and CD8 memory on one plate. To estimate repertoire size and how much clonotypes are shared between individuals, the study performed deep sequencing of blood TCR repertoires from a few healthy adults. Libraries were prepared and TCR repertoires were sequenced by different laboratories using diverse techniques, in order to increase sequencing depth and limit assay-specific biases. Each donor's leukapheresis produced roughly between roughly 0.85 and 9.5 billion PBMCs.

TCR CDR3 regions were amplified from genomic DNA by multiplex PCR using the deep immunoSEQ assay. Extracted genomic DNA from each cell subset was spread evenly across all wells of several immunoSEQ 96-well plates, with each plate serving as a replicate. For sorted subsets, roughly 200 ng of genomic DNA, equivalent to roughly 33,000 T cell genomes, went into each replicate PCR. Purified libraries were measured with a Qubit 3.0 fluorometer, size-checked on a Bioanalyzer 2100, and measured again with the KAPA Library Quantification kit. Each immunoSEQ 96-well plate was sequenced on its own single-read 150-cycle Illumina NextSeq 550 flow cell. As for the original processing: Because only junctional sequences without quality scores were contained in the immunoSEQ output, filtering matching that applied to full-length reads could not be performed. To assign V/J genes and CDR3, sequences were annotated using PyIR, a Python wrapper for IgBLAST v1.9, with IMGT germline references. Reads were removed for weak V/J assignments (E-value above 1e-6), missing CDR3, stop codons, out-of-frame junctions, or ambiguous translated residues. V3J clonotypes were defined as sequences sharing an identical inferred V gene, J gene, and CDR3 amino acid sequence. The percentage overlap between two repertoires was calculated by dividing the number of shared unique clonotypes by the size of the smaller repertoire. Richness of each repertoire was evaluated using RTK rarefaction, the Chao1 estimator, and Recon v2.1 estimates of unobserved clonotypes. Generation probabilities were computed with OLGA for all TCRbeta clonotypes obtained by the gDNA method from several donors. Here the immuneACCESS table is served through TCRdb, limited to in-frame sequences with V and J called. Missing clones are a known gap in these copies; in checked studies unresolved V genes cover under half, and the rest lacks a known reason. The DNA was the basis for D and trimming; V, J and clone size are from that table. Counted in this sample were 90,000 to 120,000 clones; 55% to 70% of them appeared once. Of the sample, 24% falls within the top ten clones.

The paper's findings and limits, for the study overall: Sampling was restricted to blood, and TCR repertoires in tissue are likely to differ from TCR repertoires in blood. The genetic and exposure-history diversity represented was limited by the small number of donors. Pairwise subsampling indicated that sequencing depth was expected to affect the degree of clonotype sharing among donors. Rarefaction of sorted-subset datasets indicated incomplete sequencing despite the large sequencing depth. Clonotypes shared by all four sorted-subset donors showed higher generation probabilities than non-shared clonotypes. When four donors were compared, the shared fraction of clonotypes was about 5% for naive CD4, over 3% for naive CD8, roughly 2.5% for memory CD4, and 0.35% to 0.4% for memory CD8. Larger estimated clonotype richness was generally found for naive subsets than for memory subsets.

The sequenced sample consisted of memory CD8+ T cells sorted from blood. The cell subset or site label of this sample denotes: CD45RO+ cells pooled with CCR7-negative TemRA cells. The chain couples TRBV2 to TRBJ1-2; D gene: possibly TRBD1, on 6 matching bases. This sequence originates from a woman aged 30 to 39 in good health. At the DNA level, the sequence is TGTGCCAGCAGGGAAGCGACAGGCAACTATGGCTACACCTTC. It is translated as CASREATGNYGYTF.